This record concerns one T cell receptor (beta chain) sequence. Its cognate antigen is unknown. With 7 bases clipped from V and 2 bases from J, the junction kept 15 bases outside the gene matches. CDR3 length: 17 residues. Per germline, CDR1 SQVTM and CDR2 ANQGSEA. This entry comes from a study of early stage breast cancer tumors. Across the whole study: Most invasive tumors, about 80% of the 16, were ER+/PR+/HER2-. About 8 ER+/PR+/HER2- tumors were invasive ductal; a few were invasive lobular. Samples were sequenced at around 10-fold average coverage.

Overall study findings and caveats: Compared with adjacent normal breast tissue, tumors showed roughly 2.5-fold greater T cell density and higher clonality.

The data were produced by immunoSEQ multiplex PCR, yet TCRdb's version contains in-frame clones alone and is incomplete. Of 50,000 to 65,000 clones in the sample, 70% to 80% were seen once. The sequence was collected from a person aged 25 to 39 with breast cancer. The sample was blood. This rearrangement joins TRBV29-1 to TRBJ2-2, with 8 bases identical to TRBD1. The chain's CDR3 is CSAYGRQGALNTGELFF. CDR3 nucleotide sequence: TGCAGCGCATACGGAAGGCAGGGGGCTTTAAACACCGGGGAGCTGTTTTTT.